These 17 T cell receptor beta chains were all obtained from the same sample, sequenced in a study of vaccination and CD4 T cells after COVID-19. TCRdb analysed the PCR reads with MiXCR anew, one entry per CDR3 protein. This table has tens of thousands of distinct CDR3 sequences, roughly 50% appearing once. The sample in question was CD4+ T cells from blood, obtained before SARS-CoV-2 vaccination. These receptors were taken from a human donor who had recovered from COVID-19.

J is TRBJ2-3 and V is TRBV5-4, with TRBD1 matching over 8 bases. In germline, CDR1 is SGHNT, CDR2 YYREEE (reference sequence). CDR3 size: 15 residues. The junction had 8 bases not matched to a gene; V was cut back by 4 bases and J by 4 bases. CDR3 nucleotides: TGTGCCAGCAGCCGTCCGGACAGGGTAGCAGATACGCAGTATTTT. Encoded protein: CASSRPDRVADTQYF. Complete variable domain (other parts from reference TRBV5-4 and TRBJ2-3): ETGVTQSPTHLIKTRGQQVTLRCSSQSGHNTVSWYQQALGQGPQFIFQYYREEENGRGNFPPRFSGLQFPNYSSELNVNALELDDSALYLCASSRPDRVADTQYFGPGTRLTVL.

This sequence joins TRBV15 and TRBJ2-3, with D possibly matching TRBD1 (6 bases). V lost 0 bases to trimming and J lost 5 bases, with 18 bases between them. The CDR3 sequence is 17 residues long. Germline CDR1 is LNHNV and CDR2 is YYDKDF (reference sequence). For the CDR3, the DNA is TGTGCCACCAGCAGAGATCGGATGCAGGGGAGTGGAGATACGCAGTATTTT. This sequence encodes CATSRDRMQGSGDTQYF. The full variable domain, its missing parts supplied by reference TRBV15 and TRBJ2-3, is DAMVIQNPRYQVTQFGKPVTLSCSQTLNHNVMYWYQQKSSQAPKLLFHYYDKDFNNEADTPDNFQSRRPNTSFCFLDIRSPGLGDTAMYLCATSRDRMQGSGDTQYFGPGTRLTVL.

This clonotype was counted once. The chain combines TRBV4-1 with TRBJ2-7; perhaps TRBD1 as D (5 bases). CDR1 is MGHRA, CDR2 YSYEKL, per germline. Trimming shortened V by 2 bases and J by 2 bases, and 13 bases separated the two germline ends. The CDR3 is made up of 15 amino acids. This CDR3 is CASSQPDRQAYEQYF. For the CDR3, the DNA is TGCGCCAGCAGCCAACCTGACAGACAAGCCTACGAGCAGTACTTC.

The chain links TRBV11-2 to TRBJ2-7; D is uncertain. V was cut by 4 bases and J by 1 base, with 20 bases left in between. The CDR3 spans 17 residues. The germline V gene has CDR1 SGHAT and CDR2 FQNNGV. DNA for the CDR3: TGTGCCAGCAGCTCTTTGCGCCGGGCCTCAAAATCCTACGAGCAGTACTTC. Translated: CASSSLRRASKSYEQYF.

The J gene is TRBJ1-5, the V gene TRBV18; D is perhaps TRBD1 (6 bases). CDR1 KGHSH and CDR2 LQKENI come from the germline V gene. The V end was cut by 3 bases, the J end by 0 bases, with 12 bases between. This CDR3 region has 16 residues. This CDR3 is CASSPDSAFSNQPQHF. As DNA, the CDR3 is TGTGCCAGCTCACCGGACAGCGCTTTTAGCAATCAGCCCCAGCATTTT.

This chain uses TRBV7-2 with TRBJ1-2; the D is unclear. The CDR3 has 13 amino acids. Trimming left V 6 bases short and J 4 bases short, with 12 bases between. CDR1 SGHTA and CDR2 FQGNSA come from the germline V gene. The CDR3 loop is CASSTRGPYGYTF. The CDR3 DNA sequence: TGTGCCAGCAGTACGCGAGGGCCCTATGGCTACACCTTC.

This chain joins TRBV11-2 and TRBJ2-7; 7 nucleotides align to TRBD1. There are 14 residues in the CDR3. Germline V CDR1 and CDR2: SGHAT, FQNNGV. J lost 2 bases, V lost 5 bases, and 6 bases had no gene match. CDR3 sequence reads: CASSIRDSTYEQYF. In nucleotides, the CDR3 is TGTGCCAGCAGCATCCGGGACAGCACCTACGAGCAGTACTTC. Filled out from reference TRBV11-2 and TRBJ2-7, the complete variable domain reads EAGVAQSPRYKIIEKRQSVAFWCNPISGHATLYWYQQILGQGPKLLIQFQNNGVVDDSQLPKDRFSAERLKGVDSTLKIQPAKLEDSAVYLCASSIRDSTYEQYFGPGTRLTVT.

Only a few counts were recorded for this clonotype. The rearrangement links TRBV6-5 to TRBJ1-6, with unresolved D. This CDR3 is built from 16 residues. CDR1 is MNHEY, CDR2 SVGAGI, per germline. Trimming took off 2 bases at V and 0 bases at J, with 8 bases between the two ends. CDR3 in amino acids: CASSYIRGSYNSPLHF. The CDR3 DNA reads TGTGCCAGCAGTTACATCCGAGGCTCCTATAATTCACCCCTCCACTTT.

The rearrangement links TRBV2 to TRBJ2-5; D is unresolved. The CDR3 is 12 amino acids. Germline lookup yields CDR1 SNHLY and CDR2 FYNNEI. Trimming left V 6 bases short and J 2 bases short, with 7 bases between. The CDR3 region is CASRQLQETQYF. The DNA of the CDR3 is TGTGCCAGCAGGCAGCTGCAAGAGACCCAGTACTTC.

The chain has TRBV20-1 and TRBJ1-2; 7 nucleotides match TRBD1. CDR3 length equals 14 residues. Germline trimming cut 3 bases from V and 4 bases from J; bases unmatched to any gene: 8. Looked up from germline, CDR1 is DFQATT and CDR2 is SNEGSKA (reference sequence). The CDR3 sequence: CSARVRDRGYGYTF. DNA of the CDR3: TGCAGTGCTAGGGTCCGGGACAGAGGCTATGGCTACACCTTC.

This chain links TRBV6-1 with TRBJ2-7, with D uncertain. Germline values: CDR1 MNHNS, CDR2 SASEGT. The CDR3 is 12 amino acids. The V end lost 7 bases, the J end lost 1 base, and 8 bases lay between the germline ends. CDR3 nucleotides: TGTGCCAGCACCCGGCCGTCCTACGAGCAGTACTTC. This sequence encodes CASTRPSYEQYF.

The V call is TRBV20-1, the J call TRBJ2-1, with 7 bases that match TRBD2. Germline V lookup: CDR1 DFQATT, CDR2 SNEGSKA (reference sequence). CDR3 length: 15 amino acids. Trimming cost V 3 bases and J 1 base; bases outside gene matches: 6. CDR3 sequence: CSARSLADSYNEQFF. DNA for the CDR3: TGCAGTGCTAGGAGTCTAGCGGATTCCTACAATGAGCAGTTCTTC.

This clonotype was recorded a few times. The chain uses TRBV6-1 and TRBJ2-3; TRBD1 aligns across 7 bases. The CDR3 loop spans 17 amino acids. J lost 2 bases, V lost 5 bases, and 13 bases had no gene match. CDR1 MNHNS and CDR2 SASEGT come from the germline V gene. CDR3 DNA: TGTGCCAGCAGTCCCCTCTTGGGACAGATATTCACAGATACGCAGTATTTT. Translated, it gives CASSPLLGQIFTDTQYF.

The J gene is TRBJ1-2, the V gene TRBV27, with TRBD1 as a possible D gene (5 bases). This CDR3 spans 13 amino acids. Germline CDR1 is MNHEY and CDR2 is SMNVEV (reference sequence). V lost 2 bases and J 6 bases, leaving 10 bases between the germline ends. This CDR3 is CASSLLRGDGYTF. CDR3 DNA: TGTGCCAGCAGTTTACTGAGGGGCGATGGCTACACCTTC.

The chain uses TRBV7-9 and TRBJ2-4, with 7 nucleotides matching TRBD2. The length of the CDR3 is 17 residues. The V and J ends lost 1 base and 1 base, in that order; junction bases with no gene match: 7. Germline V gene lookup returns CDR1 SEHNR and CDR2 FQNEAQ (reference sequence). The CDR3 here is CASSLVWREGAKNIQYF. Written as DNA, the CDR3 is TGTGCCAGCAGCTTAGTGTGGAGGGAGGGGGCCAAAAACATTCAGTACTTC.

The chain links TRBV6-1 to TRBJ1-5, with D uncertain. Germline lookup yields CDR1 MNHNS and CDR2 SASEGT. The CDR3 covers 14 residues. Between the trimmed V and J ends, which lost 0 bases and 7 bases, there was a span of 10 bases. DNA of the CDR3: TGTGCCAGCAGTGAAGCCCCCATTACCCAGCCCCAGCATTTT. Translation: CASSEAPITQPQHF.

The chain employs TRBV6-1 and TRBJ2-1; 10 nucleotides align to TRBD1. Germline V gives CDR1 MNHNS, CDR2 SASEGT. The CDR3 sequence is 14 residues long. With 5 bases clipped from V and 7 bases from J, the junction kept 5 bases outside the gene matches. The CDR3 reads CASSRGQGRNEQFF. Written as DNA, the CDR3 is TGTGCCAGCAGTAGGGGACAGGGGAGGAATGAGCAGTTCTTC.